This T cell receptor beta chain originates from a study of T cell changes during pregnancy in multiple sclerosis. The germline CDR1 and CDR2 sequences are MGHRA and YSYEKL. V was cut by 4 bases and J by 7 bases, with 23 bases left in between. This CDR3 is built from 17 residues. The data were produced by immunoSEQ multiplex PCR, yet TCRdb's version contains in-frame clones alone and is incomplete. The sample yields 60,000 to 70,000 clones, roughly 90% seen once. The J gene is TRBJ1-5, the V gene TRBV4-1; maybe TRBD1 (5 bases). The receptor's source is a female donor in good health, enrolled as a control in a pregnancy study. Sequencing was performed on peripheral blood, taken in the second trimester of pregnancy. The CDR3 is CASSLPSGVGIRQPQHF. In nucleotides, the CDR3 is TGCGCCAGCAGCCTGCCTTCGGGGGTAGGGATCCGGCAGCCCCAGCATTTT.